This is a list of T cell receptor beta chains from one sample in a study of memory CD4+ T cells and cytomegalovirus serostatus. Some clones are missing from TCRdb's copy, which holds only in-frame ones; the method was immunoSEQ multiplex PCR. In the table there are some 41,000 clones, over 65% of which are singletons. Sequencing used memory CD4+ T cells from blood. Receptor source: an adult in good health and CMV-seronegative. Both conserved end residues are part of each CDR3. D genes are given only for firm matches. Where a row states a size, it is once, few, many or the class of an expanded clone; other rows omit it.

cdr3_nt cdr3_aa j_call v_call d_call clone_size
TGTGCCAGCCACCCAGCTATTAGCACAGATACGCAGTATTTT CASHPAISTDTQYF TRBJ2-3 TRBV28 - -
TGTGCCAGCGGAATCTGGGGCCTCTACGAGCAGTACTTC CASGIWGLYEQYF TRBJ2-7 TRBV28 - -
TGTGCCAGCAGCTTATCGGCAGGGGTATTTGAGCAGTACTTC CASSLSAGVFEQYF TRBJ2-7 TRBV5-4 - -
TGTGCCAGCAGTCCTCAAGAGACCCAGTACTTC CASSPQETQYF TRBJ2-5 TRBV6-5 - -
TGTGCCAGCAGCCTTTTCCGGGAAACCGAGCAGTTCTTC CASSLFRETEQFF TRBJ2-1 TRBV11-3 - -
TGTGCCAGCAGCGCCCGGGACAGAAACACCGGGGAGCTGTTTTTT CASSARDRNTGELFF TRBJ2-2 TRBV9 TRBD1 -
TGTGCCATCAGTGAGGGTCTCGTAAACACAGATACGCAGTATTTT CAISEGLVNTDTQYF TRBJ2-3 TRBV10-3 - few
TGTGCCAGCAGACGACAGGGTAACACCGGGGAGCTGTTTTTT CASRRQGNTGELFF TRBJ2-2 TRBV6-5 TRBD1 -
TGCGCCAGCAGCCCGGAGGTAGGGACCTACAATGAGCAGTTCTTC CASSPEVGTYNEQFF TRBJ2-1 TRBV5-1 - few
TGTGCCAGCAGTGAACGGCGCTATAGCAATCAGCCCCAGCATTTT CASSERRYSNQPQHF TRBJ1-5 TRBV6-1 - -
TGTGCCAGCGCAGGGGGACCCAACTCCTACAATGAGCAGTTCTTC CASAGGPNSYNEQFF TRBJ2-1 TRBV7-2 TRBD1 medium-sized
TGCGCCAGCAGCTGGGGGACAGTTTTTGAAGAGACCCAGTACTTC CASSWGTVFEETQYF TRBJ2-5 TRBV5-1 TRBD1 -
TGTGCCAGCAGTTCACCTAGAGGACAGGGGGCCTATGGCTACACCTTC CASSSPRGQGAYGYTF TRBJ1-2 TRBV28 TRBD1 few
TGTGCCAGCAGTGCCTATTACGAGCAGTACTTC CASSAYYEQYF TRBJ2-7 TRBV2 - -
TGTGCCAGTAGTAGGAAGGACCAACCCATTCAGTACTTC CASSRKDQPIQYF TRBJ2-4 TRBV19 - -
TGTGCCAGCAGGAACAGTGAGAACACCGGGGAGCTGTTTTTT CASRNSENTGELFF TRBJ2-2 TRBV2 - few
TGTGCCAGCAATAGCAATCAGCCCCAGCATTTT CASNSNQPQHF TRBJ1-5 TRBV28 - -
TGTGCCAGCAGCCTAGGGCGGGGGGACTATGGCTACACCTTC CASSLGRGDYGYTF TRBJ1-2 TRBV7-6 - -
TGTGCCAGCAGCTTACAGTACAATTCACCCCTCCACTTT CASSLQYNSPLHF TRBJ1-6 TRBV7-9 - -
TGCGCCAGCAGCTTGGGGCCCAACTCTGGAAACACCATATATTTT CASSLGPNSGNTIYF TRBJ1-3 TRBV5-1 - -
TGTGCCAGCAGGCTACAGGGGTCGGGTGGCTACACCTTC CASRLQGSGGYTF TRBJ1-2 TRBV27 TRBD1 -
TGTGCCAGCAGTCTCACGGGGGGGGCTGCCTACGAGCAGTACTTC CASSLTGGAAYEQYF TRBJ2-7 TRBV7-9 TRBD2 few
TGCGCCAGCAGTCCCCTTCGACAGGTGCATCGAGACGAGCAGTACTTC CASSPLRQVHRDEQYF TRBJ2-7 TRBV23-1 - -
TGTGCCAGCAGCTTCACGGTCGGGCGGGGGAATGAGCAGTTCTTC CASSFTVGRGNEQFF TRBJ2-1 TRBV5-6 TRBD2 -
TGTGCCAGCAGTCGCTGGGGAGGTGGGGCCAACGTCCTGACTTTC CASSRWGGGANVLTF TRBJ2-6 TRBV5-4 - -
TGTGCCAGCAGGCTATCCGACAGGGCGGACTATGGCTACACCTTC CASRLSDRADYGYTF TRBJ1-2 TRBV28 TRBD1 -
TGTGCCAGTAGTAAGACCTCGGGACTAGCGGGAGTGGAGACCCAGTACTTC CASSKTSGLAGVETQYF TRBJ2-5 TRBV19 TRBD2 -
TGTGCCAGCAGCCCTACCCGAGGAGCGTCCTACAATGAGCAGTTCTTC CASSPTRGASYNEQFF TRBJ2-1 TRBV7-9 - -
TGTGCCAGCAGAAGAAGCCAGGGAGATCATCAGCCCCAGCATTTT CASRRSQGDHQPQHF TRBJ1-5 TRBV6-5 - -
TGCGCCAGCAGCTTAAGCGGGAGCTCCTACGAGCAGTACTTC CASSLSGSSYEQYF TRBJ2-7 TRBV5-1 TRBD2 -
TGCGCCAGCAGCTTGGACACGTTTAATGAAAAACTGTTTTTT CASSLDTFNEKLFF TRBJ1-4 TRBV5-1 - once
TGTGCCAGCAGCACCATACGGGACAGTGAAGCTTTCTTT CASSTIRDSEAFF TRBJ1-1 TRBV7-2 TRBD1 -
TGCGCCAGCAGCTTGGGGCAGATGAACACTGAAGCTTTCTTT CASSLGQMNTEAFF TRBJ1-1 TRBV5-1 - few
TGTGCCAGCAGCCAAGTTCTAGCGGGAGTAGAGACCCAGTACTTC CASSQVLAGVETQYF TRBJ2-5 TRBV14 TRBD2 -
TGTGCCAGTAGTTTTCAACTAGCGGGTAATAATGAGCAGTTCTTC CASSFQLAGNNEQFF TRBJ2-1 TRBV19 TRBD2 -
TGTGCCAGCCAGGATAAACTTAGCCGGGGGGAGACCCAGTACTTC CASQDKLSRGETQYF TRBJ2-5 TRBV2 - -
TGTGCCAGTTCGGGACAGGGGGTTGGTGAGCAGTTCTTC CASSGQGVGEQFF TRBJ2-1 TRBV19 TRBD1 once
TGCGCCAGCAGCCAAGGACAGGTTGATGATACGCAGTATTTT CASSQGQVDDTQYF TRBJ2-3 TRBV5-1 TRBD1 -
TGTGCCAGCTCACCTAACAGGGGGCGGGACGAGCAGTACTTC CASSPNRGRDEQYF TRBJ2-7 TRBV18 TRBD1 -
TGTGCCAGCAGCTTAAATTCGGGAGGGGAGCAGTTCTTC CASSLNSGGEQFF TRBJ2-1 TRBV5-4 TRBD2 -
TGTGCCAGCAGTGATTGGGAGACCCAGTACTTC CASSDWETQYF TRBJ2-5 TRBV2 - once
TGTGCCAGCAGCTTAGCCCGGAATACTGAAGCTTTCTTT CASSLARNTEAFF TRBJ1-1 TRBV7-2 - -
TGTGCCAGCAGTGCCCCGGGACTTAGCTCCTACAATGAGCAGTTCTTC CASSAPGLSSYNEQFF TRBJ2-1 TRBV28 - -
TGTGCCAGCAGCCTCGGGACAGGGGTATGGAATCAGCCCCAGCATTTT CASSLGTGVWNQPQHF TRBJ1-5 TRBV7-9 TRBD1 -
TGTGCCAGCAGCATTAGCGGGGGGAACACCGGGGAGCTGTTTTTT CASSISGGNTGELFF TRBJ2-2 TRBV7-2 TRBD2 few
TGTGCCAGCAGCGTAGGGGGCAGACGTAATGAAAAACTGTTTTTT CASSVGGRRNEKLFF TRBJ1-4 TRBV9 - -
TGTGCCAGTAGTATCTTGTTGGGGAGAAACATTCAGTACTTC CASSILLGRNIQYF TRBJ2-4 TRBV19 - once
TGCGCCAGCAGCTCTCGGGCCGAGAACTATGGCTACACCTTC CASSSRAENYGYTF TRBJ1-2 TRBV4-1 - -
TGTGCCAGCAGTGGCAGATGGGGTTTGGGACCCGCTGAAGCTTTCTTT CASSGRWGLGPAEAFF TRBJ1-1 TRBV28 - -